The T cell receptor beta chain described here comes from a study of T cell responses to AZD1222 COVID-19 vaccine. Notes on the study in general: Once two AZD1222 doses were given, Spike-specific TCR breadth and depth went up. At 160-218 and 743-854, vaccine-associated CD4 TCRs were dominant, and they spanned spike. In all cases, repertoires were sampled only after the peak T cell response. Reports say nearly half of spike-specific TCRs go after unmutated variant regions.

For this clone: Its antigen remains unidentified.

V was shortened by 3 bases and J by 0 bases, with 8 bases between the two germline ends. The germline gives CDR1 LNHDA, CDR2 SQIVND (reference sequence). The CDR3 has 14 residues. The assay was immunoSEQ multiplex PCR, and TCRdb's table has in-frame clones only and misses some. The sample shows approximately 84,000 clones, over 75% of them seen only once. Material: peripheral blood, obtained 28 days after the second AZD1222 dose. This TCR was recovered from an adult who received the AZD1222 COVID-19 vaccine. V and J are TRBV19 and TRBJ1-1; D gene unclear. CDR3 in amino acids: CASSIFPLNTEAFF. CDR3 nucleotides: TGTGCCAGTAGTATTTTCCCTCTGAACACTGAAGCTTTCTTT. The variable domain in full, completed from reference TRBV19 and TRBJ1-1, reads DGGITQSPKYLFRKEGQNVTLSCEQNLNHDAMYWYRQDPGQGLRLIYYSQIVNDFQKGDIAEGYSVSREKKESFPLTVTSAQKNPTAFYLCASSIFPLNTEAFFGQGTRLTVV.